The sequence of this TCR delta chain was determined in a study of gamma-delta T cells after stem cell transplantation. TCRdb fed the RT-PCR reads into CATT to redo clone calling. The table has 2,000 to 2,500 delta-chain clones, about 4.6% seen once. V lost 1 base to trimming and J lost 3 bases; unmatched junction nucleotides: 8. CDR3 length equals 16 residues. Germline lookup yields CDR1 GEAIGNYY and CDR2 EKD. The receptor's source is a human donor. It is not recorded whose cells these are; they may come from a transplant donor. The chain joins TRDV2 to TRDJ1; 9 bases map to TRDD3. The sequenced material came from gamma-delta T cells. The CDR3 nucleotides read TGTGCCTGTGACACTTTAGGGGGGATACAGGCCGATAAACTCATCTTT. Protein: CACDTLGGIQADKLIF.